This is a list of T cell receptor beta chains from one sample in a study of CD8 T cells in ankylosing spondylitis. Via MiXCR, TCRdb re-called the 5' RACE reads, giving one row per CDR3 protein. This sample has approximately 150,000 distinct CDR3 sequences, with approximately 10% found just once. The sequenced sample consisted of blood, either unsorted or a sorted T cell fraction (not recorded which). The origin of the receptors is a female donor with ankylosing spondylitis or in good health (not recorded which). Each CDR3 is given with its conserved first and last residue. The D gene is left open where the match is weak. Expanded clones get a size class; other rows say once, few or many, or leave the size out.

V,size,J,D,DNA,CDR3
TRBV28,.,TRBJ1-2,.,TGTGCCAGCAGTCTGGGGGCACACTATGGCTACACCTTC,CASSLGAHYGYTF
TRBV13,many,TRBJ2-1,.,TGTGCCAGCAGCTTAGGCGACGCGGGGCAGTTCTTC,CASSLGDAGQFF
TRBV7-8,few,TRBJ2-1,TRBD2,TGTGCCAGCAGCGGGGGGACTAGGAGGGCCGATGAGCAGTTCTTC,CASSGGTRRADEQFF
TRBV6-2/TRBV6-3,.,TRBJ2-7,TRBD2,TGTGCCAGCAGTTCCTGGACTAGCGACTCCTACGAGCAGTACTTC,CASSSWTSDSYEQYF
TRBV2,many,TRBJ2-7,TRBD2,TGTGCCAGCAGTGCCCCGGGACTAGGGAACTACGAGCAGTACTTC,CASSAPGLGNYEQYF
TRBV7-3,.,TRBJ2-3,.,TGTGCCAGCAGCCCCATGGAGGGGGCAGATACGCAGTATTTT,CASSPMEGADTQYF
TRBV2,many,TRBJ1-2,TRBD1,TGTGCCAGCAGCGGGTCAGGGGGCAGCTATGGCTACACCTTC,CASSGSGGSYGYTF
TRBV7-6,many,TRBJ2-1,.,TGTGCCAGCGGGGACAATGAGCAGTTCTTC,CASGDNEQFF
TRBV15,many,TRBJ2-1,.,TGTGCCACCGGACATTACAATGAGCAGTTCTTC,CATGHYNEQFF
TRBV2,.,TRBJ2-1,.,TGTGCCAGCAGCGGGACCGGGTGGGGGGAGCAGTTCTTC,CASSGTGWGEQFF
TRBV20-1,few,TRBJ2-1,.,TGCAGTGTCCGGACCCGGGGGGACAGTAGGAATATGTACAATGAGCAGTTCTTC,CSVRTRGDSRNMYNEQFF
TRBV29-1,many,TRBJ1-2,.,TGCAGCGTTGGAAATGGCTACACCTTC,CSVGNGYTF
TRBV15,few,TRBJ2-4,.,TGTGCCACCAGCAGAGATATATCCCAAAACATTCAGTACTTC,CATSRDISQNIQYF
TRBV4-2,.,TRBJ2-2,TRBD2,TGTGCCAGCAGCCAAGAAAGAGGAGCGGGAGGGCCCGGCGGGGAGCTGTTTTTT,CASSQERGAGGPGGELFF
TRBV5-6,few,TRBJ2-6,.,TGTGCCAGCAGCTTACCGGGGAGCTTGGTCCCTGGGGCCAACGTCCTGACTTTC,CASSLPGSLVPGANVLTF
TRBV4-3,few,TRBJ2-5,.,TGCGCCAGCAGCCCCAACCCGACCAAAAGGAGAGAGACCCAGTACTTC,CASSPNPTKRRETQYF
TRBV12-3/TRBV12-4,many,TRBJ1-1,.,TGTGCCAGCAGTTTAGGGGACGCTGAAGCTTTCTTT,CASSLGDAEAFF
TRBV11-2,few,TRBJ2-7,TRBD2,TGTGCCAGCAGCCCGCCAATAGGACTAGCGGGATCCTACGAGCAGTACTTC,CASSPPIGLAGSYEQYF
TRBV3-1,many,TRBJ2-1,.,TGTGCCAGCAGCCAATTGTTGACTAGCTCCTACAATGAGCAGTTCTTC,CASSQLLTSSYNEQFF
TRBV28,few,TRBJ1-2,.,TGTGCCAGCAGATCGGCAGCCACGACCTTC,CASRSAATTF
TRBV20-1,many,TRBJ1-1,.,TGCAGTGCTTCAGGACAGTTCATGTACACTGAAGCTTTCTTT,CSASGQFMYTEAFF
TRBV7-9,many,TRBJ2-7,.,TGTGCCAGCAGCTTAGGAGTCAGAGCTACTAACGAGCAGTACTTC,CASSLGVRATNEQYF
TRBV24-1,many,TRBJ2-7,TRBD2,TGTGCCACCAGTGACCTAGGGACTAGCGGGAGTTACGAGCAGTACTTC,CATSDLGTSGSYEQYF
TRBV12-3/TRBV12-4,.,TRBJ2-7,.,TGTGCCAGCAGTGGGGGCGGGGTCCACGAGCAGTACTTC,CASSGGGVHEQYF
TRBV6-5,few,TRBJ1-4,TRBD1,TGTGCCAGCAGTTTCGGACAGGGACGCCGAAAACTGTTTTTT,CASSFGQGRRKLFF
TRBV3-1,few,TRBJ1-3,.,TGTGCCAGCAGCCAAGGGGCGGGGAGTGGGATTGGAAACACCATATATTTT,CASSQGAGSGIGNTIYF
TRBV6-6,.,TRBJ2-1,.,TGTGCCAGCAGTTACAGTGGGCCCGCGGGCCGGGTTGACAATGAGCAGTTCTTC,CASSYSGPAGRVDNEQFF
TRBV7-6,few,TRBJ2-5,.,TGTGCCAGCAGCTTAGTGACAGAACCTCAAGAGACCCAGTACTTC,CASSLVTEPQETQYF
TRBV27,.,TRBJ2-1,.,TGTGCCAGCCGGACGGGGCATTACAATGAGCAGTTCTTC,CASRTGHYNEQFF
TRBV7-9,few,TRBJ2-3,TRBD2,TGTGCCAGCAGCTATGGGACTAGCGGGGATACGCAGTATTTT,CASSYGTSGDTQYF
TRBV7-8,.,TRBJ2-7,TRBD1,TGTGCCAGCAGCTTAGCGGGACAGGCTCCGAATTACGAGCAGTACTTC,CASSLAGQAPNYEQYF
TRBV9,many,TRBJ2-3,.,TGTGCCAGCAGCGTAAGCGCCGGTTGGACAGCAGGAGATACGCAGTATTTT,CASSVSAGWTAGDTQYF
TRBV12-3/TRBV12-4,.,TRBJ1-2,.,TGTGCCAGCAGCACAACCGGGACAAGTAGAACGGACTATGGCTACACCTTC,CASSTTGTSRTDYGYTF
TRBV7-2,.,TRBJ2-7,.,TGTGCCAGCAGCTTATTGACTAGCTCCTACGAGCAGTACTTC,CASSLLTSSYEQYF
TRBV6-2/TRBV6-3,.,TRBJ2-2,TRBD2,TGTGCCAGCAGTTACTCGATAGCGGCCACGGTGGGGGGGGACACCGGGGAGCTGTTTTTT,CASSYSIAATVGGDTGELFF
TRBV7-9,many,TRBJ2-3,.,TGTGCCAGCAGCCCCCCAACAACGGAGGGGGCAGATACGCAGTATTTT,CASSPPTTEGADTQYF
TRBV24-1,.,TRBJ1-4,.,TGTGCCACCAGTGTTGGAGTTGGTGCGAATGAAAAACTGTTTTTT,CATSVGVGANEKLFF
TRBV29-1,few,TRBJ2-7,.,TGCAGCGTTGGGATAGAATCCCCCTACGAGCAGTACTTC,CSVGIESPYEQYF
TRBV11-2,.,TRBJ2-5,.,TGTGCCAGCAGCTTAGGGACCAACGGCCAAGAGACCCAGTACTTC,CASSLGTNGQETQYF
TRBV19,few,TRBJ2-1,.,TGTGCCAGTAGTATCCGAACCTACAATGAGCAGTTCTTC,CASSIRTYNEQFF
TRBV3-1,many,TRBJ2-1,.,TGTGCCAGCAGCTCCGTGGATGAGCAGTTCTTC,CASSSVDEQFF
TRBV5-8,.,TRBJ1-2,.,TGTGCCAGCAGTTCCCAGGGAGGAGGCTACACCTTC,CASSSQGGGYTF
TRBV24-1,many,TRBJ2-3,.,TGTGCCACCAGTGATTCGGCAGCCTACACAGATACGCAGTATTTT,CATSDSAAYTDTQYF
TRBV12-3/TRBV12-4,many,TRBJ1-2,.,TGTGCCAGCAGTTTAGGCAGCTATGGCTACACCTTC,CASSLGSYGYTF
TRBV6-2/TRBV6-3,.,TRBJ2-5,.,TGTGCCAGCAGTTACTCGATGGGGGTAAGAGAGACCCAGTACTTC,CASSYSMGVRETQYF
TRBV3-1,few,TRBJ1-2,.,TGTGCCAGCAGCCAAGATTGGGTTAATGGCTACACCTTC,CASSQDWVNGYTF
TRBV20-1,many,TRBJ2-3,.,TGCAGTGCTTCACTGACTAGATCAGATACGCAGTATTTT,CSASLTRSDTQYF
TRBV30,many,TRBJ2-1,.,TGTGCCTGGAGTTCGCTAGACGGAAGTGAGCAGTTCTTC,CAWSSLDGSEQFF
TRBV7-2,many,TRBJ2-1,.,TGTGCCAGCAGCTTAACGGGCTATGAGCAGTTCTTC,CASSLTGYEQFF
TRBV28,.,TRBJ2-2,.,TGTGCCAGCAGTTTGTTACTAGCTGGTGGCGGGGAGCTGTTTTTT,CASSLLLAGGGELFF
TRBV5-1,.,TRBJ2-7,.,TGCGCCAGCAGGGAGGACGCCTACGAGCAGTACTTC,CASREDAYEQYF
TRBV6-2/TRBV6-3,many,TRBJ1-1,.,TGTGCCAGCAGTTCGATAGAGAACACTGAAGCTTTCTTT,CASSSIENTEAFF
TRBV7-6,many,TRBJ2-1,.,TGTGCCAGCAGCTTAGCACCGACAGGAACCCGCTCCTACAATGAGCAGTTCTTC,CASSLAPTGTRSYNEQFF
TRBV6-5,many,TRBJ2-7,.,TGTGCCAGCAGTTACTCCGACGGGATAGAGCAGTACTTC,CASSYSDGIEQYF
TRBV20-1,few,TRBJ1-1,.,TGCAGTGCTAGAGTGGGGGGGACTGAAGCTTTCTTT,CSARVGGTEAFF